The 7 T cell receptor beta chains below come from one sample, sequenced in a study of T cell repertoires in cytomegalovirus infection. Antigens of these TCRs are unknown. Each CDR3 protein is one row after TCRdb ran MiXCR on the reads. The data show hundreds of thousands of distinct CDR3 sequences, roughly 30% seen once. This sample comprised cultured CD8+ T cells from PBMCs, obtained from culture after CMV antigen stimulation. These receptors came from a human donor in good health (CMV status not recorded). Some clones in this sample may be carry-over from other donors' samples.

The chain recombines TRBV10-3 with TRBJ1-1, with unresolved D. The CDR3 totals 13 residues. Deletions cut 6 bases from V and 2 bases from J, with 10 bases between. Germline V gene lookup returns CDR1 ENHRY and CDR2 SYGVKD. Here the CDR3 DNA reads TGTGCCATCAGGGAAATCAGTAACACTGAAGCTTTCTTT. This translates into CAIREISNTEAFF.

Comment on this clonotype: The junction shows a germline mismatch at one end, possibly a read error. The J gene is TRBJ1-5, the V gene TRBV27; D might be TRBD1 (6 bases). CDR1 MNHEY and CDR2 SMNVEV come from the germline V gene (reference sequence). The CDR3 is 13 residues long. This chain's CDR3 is CVSKGGGNQPQHF. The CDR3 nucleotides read TGTGTCAGCAAAGGGGGGGGGAATCAGCCCCAGCATTTT.

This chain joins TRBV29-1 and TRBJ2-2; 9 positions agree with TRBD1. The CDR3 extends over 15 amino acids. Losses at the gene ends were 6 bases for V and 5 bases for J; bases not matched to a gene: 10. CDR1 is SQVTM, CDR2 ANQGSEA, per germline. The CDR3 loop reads CSVEPGTGNTGELFF. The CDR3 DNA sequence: TGCAGCGTAGAACCCGGGACAGGGAATACCGGGGAGCTGTTTTTT.

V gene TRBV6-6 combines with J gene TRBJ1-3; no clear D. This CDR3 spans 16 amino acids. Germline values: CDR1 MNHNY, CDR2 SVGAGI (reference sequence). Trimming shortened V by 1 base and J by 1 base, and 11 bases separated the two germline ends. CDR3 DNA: TGTGCCAGCAGTTACTTGGACCGCCCATCTGGAAACACCATATATTTT. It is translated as CASSYLDRPSGNTIYF.

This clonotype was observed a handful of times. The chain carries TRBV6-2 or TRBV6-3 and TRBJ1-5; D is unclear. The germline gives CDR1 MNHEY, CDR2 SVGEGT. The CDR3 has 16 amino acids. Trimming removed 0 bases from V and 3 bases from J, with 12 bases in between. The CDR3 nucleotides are TGTGCCAGCAGTTACTCCGGAAGACGGTACAATCAGCCCCAGCATTTT. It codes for CASSYSGRRYNQPQHF.

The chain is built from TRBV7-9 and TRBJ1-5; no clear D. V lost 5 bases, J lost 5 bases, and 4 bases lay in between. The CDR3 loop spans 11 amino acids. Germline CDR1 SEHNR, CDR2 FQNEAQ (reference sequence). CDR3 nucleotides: TGTGCCAGCAGCGACGATCAGCCCCAGCATTTT. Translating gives CASSDDQPQHF.

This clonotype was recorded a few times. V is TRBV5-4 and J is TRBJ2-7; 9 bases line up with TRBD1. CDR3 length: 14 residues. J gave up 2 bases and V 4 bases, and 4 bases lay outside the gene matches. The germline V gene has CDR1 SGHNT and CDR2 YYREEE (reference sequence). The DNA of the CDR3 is TGTGCCAGCAGCCAACAGGGGGCGACCTACGAGCAGTACTTC. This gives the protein CASSQQGATYEQYF. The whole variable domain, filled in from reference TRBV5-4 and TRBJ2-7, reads ETGVTQSPTHLIKTRGQQVTLRCSSQSGHNTVSWYQQALGQGPQFIFQYYREEENGRGNFPPRFSGLQFPNYSSELNVNALELDDSALYLCASSQQGATYEQYFGPGTRLTVT.